The subject of this entry is one T cell receptor (beta chain). Its target is not known. This entry is derived from a study of T cell responses to AZD1222 COVID-19 vaccine. The germline gives CDR1 MNHEY, CDR2 SVGAGI. V lost 6 bases, J lost 4 bases, and 9 bases lay in between. This CDR3 comprises 12 residues. Only in-frame clones appear in the TCRdb table, and some are missing; sequencing was by immunoSEQ multiplex PCR. This sample has 140,000 to 150,000 clones, with 75% to 85% found just once. Study results and caveats: It should be noted that donors were predominantly white British and more often female, and clonal diversity was possibly underestimated.

Material: peripheral blood, obtained on day 0 of MenACWY control vaccination. The chain joins TRBV6-5 to TRBJ1-2; D gene unclear. The source is an adult in good health. In DNA form, the CDR3 reads TGTGCCAGCAGCCCGTTGGGCTATGGCTACACCTTC. This sequence encodes CASSPLGYGYTF.